This TCR beta chain was documented in a study of shared clonotypes between healthy human individuals. Terminally differentiated effector memory CD45RA+ cells were excluded from the naive CD8 cells, which were CD45RO-negative and positively selected for CCR7. The study drew all its donors from Caucasian adults living in Nashville, Tennessee. Per the germline V gene, CDR1 is MNHNS and CDR2 is SASEGT. The CDR3 is 12 residues long. J lost 4 bases, V lost 6 bases, and 2 bases had no gene match. Genomic DNA belonging to each subset was distributed in equal measure over several immunoSEQ plates. The table came from immunoSEQ multiplex PCR; TCRdb's copy has only in-frame clones and leaves some out. The profile shows about 2,100,000 clones, roughly 91% of them singletons.

The chain employs TRBV6-1 and TRBJ1-1, with TRBD1 matching over 7 bases. Sequencing input: naive CD8+ T cells from PBMCs. The sequence was collected from a man in his late teens or twenties in good health. Some clones in this sample may be carry-over from other donors' samples. The CDR3 nucleotides are TGTGCCAGCAGGGGACAGCCCACTGAAGCTTTCTTT. Translating it yields CASRGQPTEAFF.